This TCR beta chain was documented in a study of beta chain features in type 1 diabetes. This clone has more than one count but fewer than ten. Its antigen is currently unknown. CDR1 is SGHRS and CDR2 is YFSETQ in the germline V gene. The CDR3 loop spans 16 amino acids. The V and J ends lost 4 bases and 7 bases respectively, with 21 bases between them. The sequenced template was cDNA made from the entire isolated RNA. Sequenced by immunoSEQ multiplex PCR; TCRdb stores in-frame clones only, minus some. The sample has about 650,000 clones, around 12% seen once. Study findings and constraints: Shorter TCRB CDR3s, moderately but significantly so, marked every one of the four CD4+ subsets in Type 1 diabetes patients.

The TCR was taken from a man aged 25-45 years with type 1 diabetes. The sequencing input was naive CD4+ T cells from blood. The rearrangement uses TRBV5-1 and TRBJ2-1; D assignment may be TRBD1 or TRBD2 (5 bases each). For the CDR3, the DNA is TGCGCCAGCAGCCCAATTATCCCGGGACCCCATAATGAGCAGTTCTTC. Translated: CASSPIIPGPHNEQFF.